This entry is about one TCR beta chain. Assay: immunoSEQ multiplex PCR; the TCRdb copy retains only in-frame clones and omits some. The repertoire includes about 180,000 clones, about 88% of them detected once, and less than 3.5% sits in the top ten. V lost 7 bases and J lost 5, with 8 bases in between. CDR3 length equals 10 residues. Germline CDR1 DFQATT, CDR2 SNEGSKA (reference sequence). These data come from a study of blood T cell repertoires in COVID-19. The sample taken for sequencing was peripheral blood. This chain links TRBV20-1 with TRBJ2-5, with D unresolved. The TCR was taken from a woman in her 30s with active or convalescent COVID-19. For the CDR3, the DNA is TGCAGTGGTAGCAGGGAGACCCAGTACTTC. Amino acid sequence: CSGSRETQYF.